This TCR beta chain was identified in a study of blood T cell repertoires in COVID-19. TCRdb's copy holds only in-frame clones and misses some; the assay was immunoSEQ multiplex PCR. Of about 68,000 clones listed, around nine tenths are singletons. CDR1 is SGHNT and CDR2 is YYREEE in the germline V gene (reference sequence). CDR3 length equals 13 residues. V was shortened by 1 base and J by 3 bases, with 7 bases between the two germline ends. This TCR was recovered from a man aged 45-65 years with active COVID-19. V gene TRBV5-4 combines with J gene TRBJ2-5; D not resolved. The sequenced material came from peripheral blood. The CDR3 region is CASSLQVEETQYF. In DNA, the CDR3 is TGTGCCAGCAGCTTGCAGGTGGAAGAGACCCAGTACTTC.